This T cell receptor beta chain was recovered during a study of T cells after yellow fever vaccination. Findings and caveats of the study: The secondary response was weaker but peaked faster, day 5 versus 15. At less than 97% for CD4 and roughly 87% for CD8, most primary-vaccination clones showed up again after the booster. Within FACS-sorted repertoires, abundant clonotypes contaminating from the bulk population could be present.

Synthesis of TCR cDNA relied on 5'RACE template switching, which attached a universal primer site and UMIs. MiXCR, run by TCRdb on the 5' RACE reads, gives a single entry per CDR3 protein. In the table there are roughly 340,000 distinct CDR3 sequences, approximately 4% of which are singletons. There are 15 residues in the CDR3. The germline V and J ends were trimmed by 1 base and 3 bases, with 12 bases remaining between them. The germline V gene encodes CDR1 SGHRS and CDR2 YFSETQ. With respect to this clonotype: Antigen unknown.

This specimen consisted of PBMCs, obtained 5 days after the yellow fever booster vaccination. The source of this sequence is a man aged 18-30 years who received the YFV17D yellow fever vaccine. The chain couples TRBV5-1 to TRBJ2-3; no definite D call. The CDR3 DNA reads TGCGCCAGCAGCTTGTGGGCCTCTCCGACAGATACGCAGTATTTT. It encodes CASSLWASPTDTQYF.